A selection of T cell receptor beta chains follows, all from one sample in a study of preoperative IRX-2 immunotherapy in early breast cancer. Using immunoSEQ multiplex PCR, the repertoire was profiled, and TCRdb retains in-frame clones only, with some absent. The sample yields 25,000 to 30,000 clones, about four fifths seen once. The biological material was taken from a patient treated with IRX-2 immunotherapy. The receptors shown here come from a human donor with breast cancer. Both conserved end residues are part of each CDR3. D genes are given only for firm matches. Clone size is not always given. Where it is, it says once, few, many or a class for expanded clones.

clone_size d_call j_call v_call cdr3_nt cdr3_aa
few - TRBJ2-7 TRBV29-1 TGCAGCGTTTCCCCCTCGGGTACCTACGAGCAGTACTTC CSVSPSGTYEQYF
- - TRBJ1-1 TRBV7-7 TGTGCCAGCAGCTTATCGGGGATGGGGACTGAAGCTTTCTTT CASSLSGMGTEAFF
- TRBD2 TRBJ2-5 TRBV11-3 TGTGCCAGCAGCTTAGTTCGGGGGGGAGAGACCCAGTACTTC CASSLVRGGETQYF
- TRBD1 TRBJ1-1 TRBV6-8 TGTGCCAGCAGAGCGGACAGGGGGCGGGGTGAAGCTTTCTTT CASRADRGRGEAFF
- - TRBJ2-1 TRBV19 TGTGCCAGTAGCCGGTGGGAGGATGAGCAGTTCTTC CASSRWEDEQFF
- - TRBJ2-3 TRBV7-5 TGTGCCAGCAGCCTTGGGACTACCGGATTAATCACAGATACGCAGTATTTT CASSLGTTGLITDTQYF
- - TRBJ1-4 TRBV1 TGCGCCAGCAGCCGAGACACTGAAAAACTGTTTTTT CASSRDTEKLFF
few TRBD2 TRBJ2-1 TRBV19 TGTGCCAGCAGGGATAGCGGGGGGGCTTTCTACAATGAGCAGTTCTTC CASRDSGGAFYNEQFF
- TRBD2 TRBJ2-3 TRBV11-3 TGTGCCAGCAGCTTGGACGGACTAGCCACAGATACGCAGTATTTT CASSLDGLATDTQYF
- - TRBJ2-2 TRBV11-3 TGTGCCAGCAGCTTCTCAGGGACCACCGGGGAGCTGTTTTTT CASSFSGTTGELFF
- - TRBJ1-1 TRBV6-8 TGTGCCAGCGGTCGCCAGAACACTGAAGCTTTCTTT CASGRQNTEAFF